Below, one T cell receptor beta chain is given with its context. This sample was taken from a study of blood T cell repertoires in COVID-19. Study at large: There were acute and convalescent COVID-19 samples, and they came from the United States, Italy and Spain. From T cells, B-cell-depleted T cells, or PBMCs came the material, which was cDNA or gDNA.

Using immunoSEQ multiplex PCR, the repertoire was profiled, and TCRdb retains in-frame clones only, with some absent. The data show under 250,000 clones, about 82% seen once. V was clipped by 6 bases and J by 6 bases, with 11 bases between them. CDR3 length: 13 residues. The sequencing input was peripheral blood. This chain links TRBV12-3 or TRBV12-4 with TRBJ1-4; D uncertain. This TCR was sampled from a woman of 80 years or more with COVID-19, enrolled during active disease. The CDR3: CASSRTVDEKLFF. CDR3 DNA: TGTGCCAGCAGCAGGACTGTGGATGAAAAACTGTTTTTT.